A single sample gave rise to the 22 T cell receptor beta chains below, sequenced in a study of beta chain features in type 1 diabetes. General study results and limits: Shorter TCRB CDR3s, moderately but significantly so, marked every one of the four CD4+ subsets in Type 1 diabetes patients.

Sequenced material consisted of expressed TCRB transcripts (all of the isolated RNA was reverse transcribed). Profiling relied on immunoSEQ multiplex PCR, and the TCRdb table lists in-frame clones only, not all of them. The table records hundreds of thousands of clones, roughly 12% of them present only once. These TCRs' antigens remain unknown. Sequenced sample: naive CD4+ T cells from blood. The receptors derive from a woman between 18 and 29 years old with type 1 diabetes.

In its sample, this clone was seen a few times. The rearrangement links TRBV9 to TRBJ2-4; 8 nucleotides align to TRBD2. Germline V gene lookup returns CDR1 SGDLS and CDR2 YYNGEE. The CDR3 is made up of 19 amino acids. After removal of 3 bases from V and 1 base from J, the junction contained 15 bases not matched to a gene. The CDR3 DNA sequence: TGTGCCAGCAGCGCTCAAGCGGGAGAGGGAATTGTCGCCAAAAACATTCAGTACTTC. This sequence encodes CASSAQAGEGIVAKNIQYF. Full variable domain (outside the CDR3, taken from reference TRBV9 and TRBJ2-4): DSGVTQTPKHLITATGQRVTLRCSPRSGDLSVYWYQQSLDQGLQFLIQYYNGEERAKGNILERFSAQQFPDLHSELNLSSLELGDSALYFCASSAQAGEGIVAKNIQYFGAGTRLSVL.

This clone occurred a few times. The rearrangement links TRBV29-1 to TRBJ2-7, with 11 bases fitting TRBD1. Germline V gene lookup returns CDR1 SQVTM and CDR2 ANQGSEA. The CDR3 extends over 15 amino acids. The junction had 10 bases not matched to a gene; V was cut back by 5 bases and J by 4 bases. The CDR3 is CSVLYLGQGEYEQYF. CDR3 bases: TGCAGCGTTCTTTATTTGGGACAGGGGGAATACGAGCAGTACTTC.

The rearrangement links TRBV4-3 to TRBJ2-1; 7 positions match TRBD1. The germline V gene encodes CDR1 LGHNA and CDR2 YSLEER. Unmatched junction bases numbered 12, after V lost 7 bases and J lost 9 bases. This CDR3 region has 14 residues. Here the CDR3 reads CASTLADRAAEQFF. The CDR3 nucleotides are TGCGCCAGCACTTTAGCCGACAGGGCGGCTGAGCAGTTCTTC.

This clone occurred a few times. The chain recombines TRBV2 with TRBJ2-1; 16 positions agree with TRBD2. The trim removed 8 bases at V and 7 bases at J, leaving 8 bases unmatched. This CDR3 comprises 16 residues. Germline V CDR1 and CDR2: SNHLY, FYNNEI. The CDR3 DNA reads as TGTGCCAGCTGTCTTCCGGGACTAGCGGGAGGGAATGAGCAGTTCTTC. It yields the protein CASCLPGLAGGNEQFF.

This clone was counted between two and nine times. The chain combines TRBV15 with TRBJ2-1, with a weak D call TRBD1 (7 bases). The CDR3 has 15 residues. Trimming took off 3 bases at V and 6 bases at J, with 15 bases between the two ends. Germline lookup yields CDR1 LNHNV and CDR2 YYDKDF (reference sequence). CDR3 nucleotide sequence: TGTGCCACCAGCAGGGAGGGAGCAGGGGGCAATGAGCAGTTCTTC. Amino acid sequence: CATSREGAGGNEQFF.

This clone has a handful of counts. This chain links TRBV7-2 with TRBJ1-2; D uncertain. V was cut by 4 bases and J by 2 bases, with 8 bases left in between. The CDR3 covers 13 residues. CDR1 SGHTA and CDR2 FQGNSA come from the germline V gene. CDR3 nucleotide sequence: TGTGCCAGCAGCTCCCGGCGGAACTATGGCTACACCTTC. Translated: CASSSRRNYGYTF. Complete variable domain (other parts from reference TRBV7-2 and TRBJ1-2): GAGVSQSPSNKVTEKGKDVELRCDPISGHTALYWYRQSLGQGLEFLIYFQGNSAPDKSGLPSDRFSAERTGGSVSTLTIQRTQQEDSAVYLCASSSRRNYGYTFGSGTRLTVV.

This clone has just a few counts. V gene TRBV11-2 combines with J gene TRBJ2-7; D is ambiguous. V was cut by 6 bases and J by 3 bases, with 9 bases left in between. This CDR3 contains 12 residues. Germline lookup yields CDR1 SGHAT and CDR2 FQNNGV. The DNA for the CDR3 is TGTGCCAGCAGGGGCCTTAGCTACGAGCAGTACTTC. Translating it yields CASRGLSYEQYF.

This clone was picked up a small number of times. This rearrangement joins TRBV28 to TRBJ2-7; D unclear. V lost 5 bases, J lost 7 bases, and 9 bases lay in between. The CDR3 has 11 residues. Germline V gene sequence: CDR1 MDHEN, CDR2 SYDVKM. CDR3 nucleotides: TGTGCCAGCAGTCCCCAGACAGAGCAGTACTTC. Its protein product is CASSPQTEQYF. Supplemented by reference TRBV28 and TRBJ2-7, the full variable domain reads DVKVTQSSRYLVKRTGEKVFLECVQDMDHENMFWYRQDPGLGLRLIYFSYDVKMKEKGDIPEGYSVSREKKERFSLILESASTNQTSMYLCASSPQTEQYFGPGTRLTVT.

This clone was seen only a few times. Here the CDR3 DNA reads TGTGCCTGGAGTCCCTCTGCAGATACGCAGTATTTT. Translation gives CAWSPSADTQYF. The V call is TRBV30, the J call TRBJ2-3; D ambiguous. The germline V gene encodes CDR1 GTSNPN and CDR2 SVGIG (reference sequence). Trimming stripped 2 bases from V and 4 bases from J, with 7 bases between. The CDR3 extends over 12 amino acids.

The CDR3 spells CASSPGGSNQPQHF. CDR3 sequence (DNA): TGTGCCAGTAGCCCAGGGGGGAGCAATCAGCCCCAGCATTTT. The chain carries TRBV19 and TRBJ1-5; 7 bases map to TRBD1. The CDR3 is made up of 14 amino acids. The junction had 3 bases not matched to a gene; V was cut back by 6 bases and J by 1 base. Germline CDR1 reads LNHDA; CDR2 reads SQIVND (reference sequence).

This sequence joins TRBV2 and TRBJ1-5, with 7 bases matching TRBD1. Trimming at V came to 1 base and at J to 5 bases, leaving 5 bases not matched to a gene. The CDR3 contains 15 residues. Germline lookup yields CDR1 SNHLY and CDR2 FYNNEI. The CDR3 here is CASSEGRGFYQPQHF. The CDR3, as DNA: TGTGCCAGCAGTGAAGGCAGGGGGTTCTATCAGCCCCAGCATTTT. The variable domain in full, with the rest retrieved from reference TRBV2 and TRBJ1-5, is EPEVTQTPSHQVTQMGQEVILRCVPISNHLYFYWYRQILGQKVEFLVSFYNNEISEKSEIFDDQFSVERPDGSNFTLKIRSTKLEDSAMYFCASSEGRGFYQPQHFGDGTRLSIL.

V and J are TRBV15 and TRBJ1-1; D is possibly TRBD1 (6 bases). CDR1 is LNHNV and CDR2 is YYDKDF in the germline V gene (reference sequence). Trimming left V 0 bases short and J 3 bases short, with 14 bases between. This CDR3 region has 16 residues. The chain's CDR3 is CATSRDFDRPDTEAFF. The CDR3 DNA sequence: TGTGCCACCAGCAGAGATTTCGACAGGCCAGACACTGAAGCTTTCTTT. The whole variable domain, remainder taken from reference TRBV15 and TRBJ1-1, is DAMVIQNPRYQVTQFGKPVTLSCSQTLNHNVMYWYQQKSSQAPKLLFHYYDKDFNNEADTPDNFQSRRPNTSFCFLDIRSPGLGDTAMYLCATSRDFDRPDTEAFFGQGTRLTVV.

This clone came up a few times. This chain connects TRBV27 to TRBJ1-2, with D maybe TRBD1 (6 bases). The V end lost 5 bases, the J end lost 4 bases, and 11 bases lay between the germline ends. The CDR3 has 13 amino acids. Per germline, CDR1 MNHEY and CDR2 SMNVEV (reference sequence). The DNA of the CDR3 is TGTGCCAGCAGTGGGACAAACTTCTATGGCTACACCTTC. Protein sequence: CASSGTNFYGYTF.

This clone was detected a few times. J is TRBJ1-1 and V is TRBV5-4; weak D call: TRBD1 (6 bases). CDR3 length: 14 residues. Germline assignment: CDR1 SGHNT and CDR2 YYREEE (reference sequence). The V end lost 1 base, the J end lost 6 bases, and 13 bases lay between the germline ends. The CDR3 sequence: CASSLSTRGAEAFF. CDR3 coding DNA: TGTGCCAGCAGCTTGTCGACCAGGGGTGCTGAAGCTTTCTTT.

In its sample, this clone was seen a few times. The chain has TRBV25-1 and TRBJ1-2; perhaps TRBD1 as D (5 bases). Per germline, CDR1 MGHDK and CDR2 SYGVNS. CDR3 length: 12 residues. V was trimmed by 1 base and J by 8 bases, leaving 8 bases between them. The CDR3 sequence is CASSESQGGYTF. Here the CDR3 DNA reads TGTGCCAGCAGTGAATCTCAGGGAGGCTACACCTTC.

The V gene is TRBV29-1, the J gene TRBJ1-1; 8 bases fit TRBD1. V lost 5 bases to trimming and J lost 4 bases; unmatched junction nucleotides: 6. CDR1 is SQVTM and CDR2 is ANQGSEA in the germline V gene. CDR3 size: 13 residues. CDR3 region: CSVSTGGRTEAFF. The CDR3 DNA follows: TGCAGCGTTTCTACAGGGGGTCGCACTGAAGCTTTCTTT.

The chain's CDR3 is CASSLGTAGEKLFF. The CDR3 DNA reads TGCGCCAGCAGCCTCGGGACAGCGGGTGAAAAACTGTTTTTT. The chain recombines TRBV4-3 with TRBJ1-4; 7 bases align to TRBD1. The CDR3 is made up of 14 amino acids. Germline V gene lookup returns CDR1 LGHNA and CDR2 YSLEER. Trimming at V came to 4 bases and at J to 7 bases, leaving 6 bases not matched to a gene.

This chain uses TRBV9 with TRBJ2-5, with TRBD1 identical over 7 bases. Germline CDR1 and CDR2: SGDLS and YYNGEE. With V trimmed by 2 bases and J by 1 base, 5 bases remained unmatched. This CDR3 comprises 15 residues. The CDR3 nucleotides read TGTGCCAGCAGCGTCCAGGGACAGCCCCAAGAGACCCAGTACTTC. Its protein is CASSVQGQPQETQYF.

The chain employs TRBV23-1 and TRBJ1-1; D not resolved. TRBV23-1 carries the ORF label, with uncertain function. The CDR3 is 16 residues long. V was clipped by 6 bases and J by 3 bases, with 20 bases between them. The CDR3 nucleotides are TGCGCCAGCAGCCAAAGACGCAACCGAGGGTACACTGAAGCTTTCTTT. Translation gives CASSQRRNRGYTEAFF.

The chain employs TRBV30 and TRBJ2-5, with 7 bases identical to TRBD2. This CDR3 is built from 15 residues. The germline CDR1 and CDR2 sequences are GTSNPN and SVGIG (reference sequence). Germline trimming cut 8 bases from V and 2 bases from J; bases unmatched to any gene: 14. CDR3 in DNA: TGTGCCGGAGGAGGCGGGATAGCGGGTCAAGAGACCCAGTACTTC. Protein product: CAGGGGIAGQETQYF.

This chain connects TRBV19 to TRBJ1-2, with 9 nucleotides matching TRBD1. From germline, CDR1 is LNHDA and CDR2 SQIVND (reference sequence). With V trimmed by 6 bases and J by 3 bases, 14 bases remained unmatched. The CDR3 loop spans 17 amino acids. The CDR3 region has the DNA TGTGCCAGTAGAGAGACCGGGACAGGGAGTAGACACTATGGCTACACCTTC. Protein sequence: CASRETGTGSRHYGYTF.

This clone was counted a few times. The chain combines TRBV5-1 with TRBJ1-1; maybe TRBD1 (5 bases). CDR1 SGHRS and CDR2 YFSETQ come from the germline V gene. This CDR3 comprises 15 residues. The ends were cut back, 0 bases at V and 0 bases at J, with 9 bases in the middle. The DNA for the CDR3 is TGCGCCAGCAGCTTGGGCGGGACCGTGAACACTGAAGCTTTCTTT. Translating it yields CASSLGGTVNTEAFF.